Given below is one T cell receptor (beta chain) in context. The sample originates from a study of T cells in Graves' hyperthyroidism and ophthalmopathy. The length of the CDR3 is 15 residues. CDR1 and CDR2 from the germline V gene are MNHEY and SVGAGI. The V end lost 0 bases, the J end lost 10 bases, and 13 bases lay between the germline ends. TCR beta CDR3 sequences were amplified from RNA transcripts. The HTBI primer set served for first-round RT-PCR of the TCR CDR3. One entry per CDR3 protein, called by TCRdb with MiXCR from the multiplex PCR reads. Altogether 350,000 to 400,000 distinct CDR3 sequences are present, roughly 20% being singletons, with the ten largest covering around two fifths.

The chain combines TRBV6-5 with TRBJ1-6; D may be TRBD1 (6 bases). The sample consisted of blood. The sequence was obtained from a young man with Graves' ophthalmopathy. The CDR3 here is CASSYSGGRESPLHF. In DNA form, the CDR3 reads TGTGCCAGCAGTTACTCGGGGGGGCGCGAGTCACCCCTCCACTTT.